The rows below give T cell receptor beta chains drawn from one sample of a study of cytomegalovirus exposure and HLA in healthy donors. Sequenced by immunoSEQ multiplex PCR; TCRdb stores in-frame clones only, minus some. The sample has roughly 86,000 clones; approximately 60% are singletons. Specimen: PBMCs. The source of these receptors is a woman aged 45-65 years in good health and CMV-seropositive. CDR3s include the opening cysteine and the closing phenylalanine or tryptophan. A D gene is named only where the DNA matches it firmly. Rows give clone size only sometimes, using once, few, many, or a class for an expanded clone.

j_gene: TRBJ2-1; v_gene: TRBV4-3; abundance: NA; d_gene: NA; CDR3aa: CASSQGYRGTVYNEQFF; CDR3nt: TGCGCCAGCAGCCAAGGCTACCGGGGGACTGTCTACAATGAGCAGTTCTTC
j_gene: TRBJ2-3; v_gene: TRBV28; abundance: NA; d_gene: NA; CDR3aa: CASSLWPGDTQYF; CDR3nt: TGTGCCAGCAGTTTATGGCCCGGGGATACGCAGTATTTT
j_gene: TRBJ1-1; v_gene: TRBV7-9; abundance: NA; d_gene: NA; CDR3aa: CASSLGGPMNTEAFF; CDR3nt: TGTGCCAGCAGCTTAGGGGGCCCTATGAACACTGAAGCTTTCTTT
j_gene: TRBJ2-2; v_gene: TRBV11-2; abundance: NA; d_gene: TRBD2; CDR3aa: CASSPLAAGGPKTGELFF; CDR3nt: TGTGCCAGCAGCCCCCTAGCGGCGGGGGGGCCTAAAACCGGGGAGCTGTTTTTT
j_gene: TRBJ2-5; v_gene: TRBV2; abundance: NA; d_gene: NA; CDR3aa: CASGPASGETQYF; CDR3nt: TGTGCCAGCGGTCCCGCTTCGGGAGAGACCCAGTACTTC
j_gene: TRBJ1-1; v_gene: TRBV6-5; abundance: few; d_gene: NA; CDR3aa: CASRREPEAFF; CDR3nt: TGTGCCAGCAGACGGGAACCTGAAGCTTTCTTT
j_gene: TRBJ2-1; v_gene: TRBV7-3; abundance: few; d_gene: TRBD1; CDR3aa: CASSSRDRRNEQFF; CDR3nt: TGTGCCAGCAGCTCCCGGGACAGGAGAAATGAGCAGTTCTTC
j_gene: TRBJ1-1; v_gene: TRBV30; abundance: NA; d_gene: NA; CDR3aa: CAWSDSMNTEAFF; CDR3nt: TGTGCCTGGAGTGACAGCATGAACACTGAAGCTTTCTTT
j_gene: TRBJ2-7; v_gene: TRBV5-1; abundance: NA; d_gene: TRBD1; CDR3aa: CASSLEQGSSYEQYF; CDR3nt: TGCGCCAGCAGCTTGGAACAGGGGAGCTCCTACGAGCAGTACTTC
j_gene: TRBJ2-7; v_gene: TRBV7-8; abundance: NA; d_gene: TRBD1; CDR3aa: CASSSGQGPSYEQYF; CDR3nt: TGTGCCAGCAGCTCCGGACAGGGCCCCTCCTACGAGCAGTACTTC
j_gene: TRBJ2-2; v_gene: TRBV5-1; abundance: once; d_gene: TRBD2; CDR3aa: CASSLAQDSGGSGELFF; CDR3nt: TGCGCCAGCAGCTTGGCCCAGGATAGCGGGGGTTCGGGGGAGCTGTTTTTT